Listed below are T cell receptor beta chains from one sample, sequenced in a study of T cell responses to AZD1222 COVID-19 vaccine. Data came from immunoSEQ multiplex PCR; TCRdb stores just in-frame clones and leaves some out. Seen here are about 110,000 clones, over 75% observed once, and the top ten hold about 1.2%. Sequencing was performed on peripheral blood, taken on day 0 of AZD1222 vaccination. The receptors come from an adult in good health. The CDR3 runs from the conserved cysteine through the conserved F or W. The order of the fields is D gene, clone size, V gene, J gene, CDR3 DNA, CDR3 protein. The D gene is left open where the match is weak. Clone size appears in some rows only: once, few, many, or a class for an expanded clone.

d_call: -
clone_size: -
v_call: TRBV18
j_call: TRBJ1-1
cdr3_nt: TGTGCCAGCTCACCACAAAACACTGAAGCTTTCTTT
cdr3_aa: CASSPQNTEAFF

d_call: TRBD2
clone_size: -
v_call: TRBV30
j_call: TRBJ2-1
cdr3_nt: TGTGCCTGGAGTGTACTAGCGGGGTACAATGAGCAGTTCTTC
cdr3_aa: CAWSVLAGYNEQFF

d_call: -
clone_size: -
v_call: TRBV21-1
j_call: TRBJ1-2
cdr3_nt: TGTGCCGGAACAGGGGGCGCGGGCTATGGCTACACCTTC
cdr3_aa: CAGTGGAGYGYTF

d_call: -
clone_size: once
v_call: TRBV10-3
j_call: TRBJ1-1
cdr3_nt: TGTGCCATCAGTGGTAGGCCCCTGAACACTGAAGCTTTCTTT
cdr3_aa: CAISGRPLNTEAFF

d_call: -
clone_size: once
v_call: TRBV5-4
j_call: TRBJ1-4
cdr3_nt: TGTGCCAGCAGCTTGGGGGGGACTAATGAAAAACTGTTTTTT
cdr3_aa: CASSLGGTNEKLFF

d_call: -
clone_size: -
v_call: TRBV7-8
j_call: TRBJ1-2
cdr3_nt: TGTGCCAGCAGCTCGGTCCGGTTTTTACTGGGGGACTATGGCTACACCTTC
cdr3_aa: CASSSVRFLLGDYGYTF

d_call: -
clone_size: -
v_call: TRBV2
j_call: TRBJ1-2
cdr3_nt: TGTGCCAGCAGTTTATTAGACCAGGGCACCTATGGCTACACCTTC
cdr3_aa: CASSLLDQGTYGYTF

d_call: TRBD1
clone_size: -
v_call: TRBV5-5
j_call: TRBJ2-7
cdr3_nt: TGTGCCAGCAGCTTGGCCCGGGACAGAAGGTCCTACGAGCAGTACTTC
cdr3_aa: CASSLARDRRSYEQYF

d_call: -
clone_size: once
v_call: TRBV18
j_call: TRBJ1-5
cdr3_nt: TGTGCCAGCTCGGATTCGGGGCAGCCCCAGCATTTT
cdr3_aa: CASSDSGQPQHF

d_call: -
clone_size: -
v_call: TRBV19
j_call: TRBJ2-7
cdr3_nt: TGTGCCAGTAGTATGGGGGTCTACGAGCAGTACTTC
cdr3_aa: CASSMGVYEQYF

d_call: TRBD1
clone_size: once
v_call: TRBV7-9
j_call: TRBJ1-2
cdr3_nt: TGTGCCAGCAGCTCGACAGGGGCCAACTATGGCTACACCTTC
cdr3_aa: CASSSTGANYGYTF

d_call: -
clone_size: -
v_call: TRBV10-3
j_call: TRBJ2-5
cdr3_nt: TGTGCCACGGTCAGGTCACATGGAGAGACCCAGTACTTC
cdr3_aa: CATVRSHGETQYF

d_call: TRBD1
clone_size: -
v_call: TRBV5-4
j_call: TRBJ1-2
cdr3_nt: TGTGCCAGCAGTTTGGGACAGGGTGGCTATGGCTACACCTTC
cdr3_aa: CASSLGQGGYGYTF

d_call: TRBD1
clone_size: -
v_call: TRBV4-2
j_call: TRBJ1-5
cdr3_nt: TGTGCCAGCAGCCAGAACGACCAGCTCCTCGGGACAGTGAGAGATCAGCCCCAGCATTTT
cdr3_aa: CASSQNDQLLGTVRDQPQHF

d_call: -
clone_size: -
v_call: TRBV4-3
j_call: TRBJ1-4
cdr3_nt: TGCGCCAGCAGCCAAGTTTCCGGGGTGGGGGAAAAACTGTTTTTT
cdr3_aa: CASSQVSGVGEKLFF

d_call: -
clone_size: -
v_call: TRBV27
j_call: TRBJ1-2
cdr3_nt: TGTGCCAGCAGTTTCAGGGCAGGACAACATGGCTACACCTTC
cdr3_aa: CASSFRAGQHGYTF

d_call: TRBD1
clone_size: -
v_call: TRBV5-6
j_call: TRBJ1-1
cdr3_nt: TGTGCCAGCAGCTGGGACAGGGGAGACACTGAAGCTTTCTTT
cdr3_aa: CASSWDRGDTEAFF

d_call: -
clone_size: -
v_call: TRBV18
j_call: TRBJ1-5
cdr3_nt: TGTGCCAGCTCACCAGGGAATGGGGGTCAGCCCCAGCATTTT
cdr3_aa: CASSPGNGGQPQHF

d_call: TRBD1
clone_size: -
v_call: TRBV7-9
j_call: TRBJ1-6
cdr3_nt: TGTGCCAGCAGCTTGGCACAGGGGACCTCACCCCTCCACTTT
cdr3_aa: CASSLAQGTSPLHF

d_call: -
clone_size: -
v_call: TRBV19
j_call: TRBJ1-2
cdr3_nt: TGTGCCAGTAGTATTGCCAAGGGGTATGGCTACACCTTC
cdr3_aa: CASSIAKGYGYTF

d_call: -
clone_size: -
v_call: TRBV6-5
j_call: TRBJ1-3
cdr3_nt: TGTGCCAGCAGTTACGACAGCTCAGGAAACACCATATATTTT
cdr3_aa: CASSYDSSGNTIYF

d_call: -
clone_size: -
v_call: TRBV4-3
j_call: TRBJ2-1
cdr3_nt: TGCGCCAGCAGCCAAGATTCCGGTGGGGGTCTTCCCTACAATGAGCAGTTCTTC
cdr3_aa: CASSQDSGGGLPYNEQFF

d_call: TRBD1
clone_size: once
v_call: TRBV7-9
j_call: TRBJ1-1
cdr3_nt: TGTGCCAGCAGGCTTCCGGGACAGGGTGAAGCTTTCTTT
cdr3_aa: CASRLPGQGEAFF

d_call: -
clone_size: -
v_call: TRBV2
j_call: TRBJ1-6
cdr3_nt: TGTGCCAGCAGGGATGGGGGCTATTCACCCCTCCACTTT
cdr3_aa: CASRDGGYSPLHF

d_call: -
clone_size: -
v_call: TRBV6-5
j_call: TRBJ1-1
cdr3_nt: TGTGCCAGCAGGGCTGTCCTGGAGGACACTGAAGCTTTCTTT
cdr3_aa: CASRAVLEDTEAFF

d_call: -
clone_size: once
v_call: TRBV11-2
j_call: TRBJ2-5
cdr3_nt: TGTGCCAGCGAAGGGGAAGAGACCCAGTACTTC
cdr3_aa: CASEGEETQYF

d_call: TRBD1
clone_size: -
v_call: TRBV4-1
j_call: TRBJ2-7
cdr3_nt: TGCGCCAGCAGCCGAGGGACAGCCTACGAGCAGTACTTC
cdr3_aa: CASSRGTAYEQYF

d_call: -
clone_size: once
v_call: TRBV7-8
j_call: TRBJ2-2
cdr3_nt: TGTGCCAGCAGCTCCTACTCCGGGACCAACACCGGGGAGCTGTTTTTT
cdr3_aa: CASSSYSGTNTGELFF

d_call: -
clone_size: once
v_call: TRBV5-6
j_call: TRBJ2-3
cdr3_nt: TGTGCCAGCAGCTTGCGGAGCGGAGCAGATACGCAGTATTTT
cdr3_aa: CASSLRSGADTQYF

d_call: -
clone_size: -
v_call: TRBV3-1/TRBV3-2
j_call: TRBJ2-3
cdr3_nt: TGTGCCAGCAGCCCGCATCTGGGCGGTTATGGGCCCACAGATACGCAGTATTTT
cdr3_aa: CASSPHLGGYGPTDTQYF

d_call: TRBD1
clone_size: -
v_call: TRBV9
j_call: TRBJ1-1
cdr3_nt: TGTGCCAGCAGCGTAGGCCCCGGGACAGGGGGGACTGAAGCTTTCTTT
cdr3_aa: CASSVGPGTGGTEAFF